This T cell receptor beta chain was recovered during a study of T cell responses to AZD1222 COVID-19 vaccine. Study results and caveats: The number of AZD1222 recipients seropositive at baseline was only five or six. Repertoire sampling was restricted to post-peak T cell response timepoints. Spike-specific TCR repertoires showed rising breadth and depth after two AZD1222 doses.

Regarding this clone: Its antigen is not identified. The same CDR3 can be traced to other DNA sequences in this sample.

Whether given at about 4 or about 12 weeks, second doses were pooled. Profiled with immunoSEQ multiplex PCR; TCRdb holds only in-frame clones, not every one. This sample carries 160,000 or so clones, 88% of them seen once, and the ten largest clones take about 4.3%. CDR1 is KGHSH and CDR2 is LQKENI in the germline V gene. The CDR3 contains 15 residues. V gave up 2 bases and J gave up 0 bases, with 5 bases separating them. This clonotype was sampled from an adult who received the AZD1222 COVID-19 vaccine. The chain combines TRBV18 with TRBJ1-6; D is unresolved. This sample comprised peripheral blood, obtained 28 days after the second AZD1222 dose. The CDR3 DNA follows: TGTGCCAGCTCACCAGGGAGCTCCTATAATTCACCCCTCCACTTT. Its protein product is CASSPGSSYNSPLHF.